These T cell receptor beta chains were read from a single sample in a study of blood T cell repertoires in COVID-19. Method: immunoSEQ multiplex PCR; TCRdb's copy keeps in-frame clones and lacks some. The sample lists under 450,000 clones; roughly 87% were seen once. The sample was PBMCs or T cells enriched from blood (not recorded which). The receptor source for this set is a woman between 45 and 65 years old who had recovered from COVID-19. Each CDR3 is given with its conserved first and last residue. The D gene is left open where the match is weak. Some rows have no size entry. The others give once, few or many, or a class for an expanded clone.

TRBD2 | - | TRBJ2-1 | TRBV19 | TGTGCCAGTAGTTCCCGGACTAGCGGGGGGGCCAATGAGCAGTTCTTC | CASSSRTSGGANEQFF
- | - | TRBJ1-4 | TRBV18 | TGTGCCAGCTCCCCAAGGGCAGGGGAAAATGAAAAACTGTTTTTT | CASSPRAGENEKLFF
- | - | TRBJ1-6 | TRBV30 | TGTGCCTGGAGTGTACCCGGGGGTTCACCCCTCCACTTT | CAWSVPGGSPLHF
TRBD2 | - | TRBJ2-1 | TRBV14 | TGTGCCAGCAGCCAAGTTTCTAGCGGGAGGTGGAATGAGCAGTTCTTC | CASSQVSSGRWNEQFF
TRBD2 | - | TRBJ2-1 | TRBV2 | TGTGCCAGCAGAATGGGACTAGTTTCTAACAATGAGCAGTTCTTC | CASRMGLVSNNEQFF
TRBD1 | - | TRBJ1-1 | TRBV19 | TGTGCCAGTAGTATGGGACAGGGTGATACTGAAGCTTTCTTT | CASSMGQGDTEAFF
- | once | TRBJ1-2 | TRBV11-2 | TGTGCCAGCAGCTTATCCAGGGGTGGCTACACCTTC | CASSLSRGGYTF
TRBD1 | - | TRBJ1-2 | TRBV7-2 | TGTGCCAGCAGCTTAGAACCCACAGGGGGCCTCTATGGCTACACCTTC | CASSLEPTGGLYGYTF
TRBD2 | few | TRBJ2-3 | TRBV6-2/TRBV6-3 | TGTGCCAGCAGTTACGGAGGGAAAGCGGGAGCTGATACGCAGTATTTT | CASSYGGKAGADTQYF
- | once | TRBJ1-5 | TRBV27 | TGTGCCAGCAGTTTCTCGCCGTACGGGGATCAGCCCCAGCATTTT | CASSFSPYGDQPQHF
TRBD1 | few | TRBJ1-4 | TRBV7-2 | TGTGCCAGCAGCATATCCGGGACAGGGACGAGAGAACTGTTTTTT | CASSISGTGTRELFF
- | - | TRBJ1-6 | TRBV30 | TGTGCCTGGGGGCGGGACTTCTCCTATAATTCACCCCTCCACTTT | CAWGRDFSYNSPLHF
TRBD2 | - | TRBJ2-1 | TRBV19 | TGTGCCAGTAGGAAGTTGACTAGCGGGGGTCCCAGGACCAATGAGCAGTTCTTC | CASRKLTSGGPRTNEQFF
- | - | TRBJ2-7 | TRBV4-2 | TGTGCCAGCAGCCTCGAGCCCCCAGGGGCCCTTGTCTACGAGCAGTACTTC | CASSLEPPGALVYEQYF
TRBD1 | once | TRBJ2-5 | TRBV25-1 | TGTGCCAGCAGTGGACTGGACAGGATCCAAGAGACCCAGTACTTC | CASSGLDRIQETQYF
- | - | TRBJ1-1 | TRBV10-3 | TGTGCCATCAGGAACAGTCAGGGTGAAGCTTTCTTT | CAIRNSQGEAFF
- | - | TRBJ1-5 | TRBV7-8 | TGTGCCAGCAGCTCGCTTCCAGGGTCGGGCAATCAGCCCCAGCATTTT | CASSSLPGSGNQPQHF
- | - | TRBJ1-3 | TRBV27 | TGTGCCAGCAGTCGCACCCAGGGAGGCAACACCATATATTTT | CASSRTQGGNTIYF
TRBD1 | - | TRBJ1-2 | TRBV2 | TGTGCCAGCAGTCGAGGGGTACAGGGGACCTATGGCTACACCTTC | CASSRGVQGTYGYTF
- | - | TRBJ2-2 | TRBV9 | TGTGCCAGCAGCGTCGACCCCGGGACCCGCGGGGACACCGGGGAGCTGTTTTTT | CASSVDPGTRGDTGELFF
TRBD2 | - | TRBJ2-7 | TRBV5-5 | TGTGCCAGCAGCCCGGGACTAGCGGGTGGCTACGAGCAGTACTTC | CASSPGLAGGYEQYF
- | - | TRBJ1-5 | TRBV3-1/TRBV3-2 | TGTGCCAGCAGCCAAGCAGGTAGCAATCAGCCCCAGCATTTT | CASSQAGSNQPQHF
TRBD1 | - | TRBJ2-3 | TRBV5-1 | TGCGCCAGCACCCTGGACAGGGAAACGCAGTATTTT | CASTLDRETQYF
TRBD2 | - | TRBJ2-3 | TRBV4-3 | TGCGCCAGCAGCCAAGTTCTAGCGGGAGGGCTCGGGGGAGGGGATACGCAGTATTTT | CASSQVLAGGLGGGDTQYF
- | few | TRBJ2-2 | TRBV5-4 | TGTGCCAGCAGCTTAGGCGGGATCTCGTACACCGGGGAGCTGTTTTTT | CASSLGGISYTGELFF
- | - | TRBJ2-5 | TRBV7-3 | TGTGCCAGCAGCTTGGGGGGTGGAGCTAGCGAGACCCAGTACTTC | CASSLGGGASETQYF
- | - | TRBJ2-7 | TRBV6-2/TRBV6-3 | TGTGCCAGCAGTTATAGTAGTTACTACGAGCAGTACTTC | CASSYSSYYEQYF
- | - | TRBJ2-7 | TRBV7-8 | TGTGCCAGCAGCTTAGGCTTCGGGACAACTCCCGACGAGCAGTACTTC | CASSLGFGTTPDEQYF
- | - | TRBJ1-2 | TRBV7-2 | TGTGCCAGCAGCTTATGGCAGAACTATGGCTACACCTTC | CASSLWQNYGYTF
TRBD1 | - | TRBJ2-7 | TRBV25-1 | TGTGCCAGCAGTGACGCCGGGACAGGGGCTTCTTACGAGCAGTACTTC | CASSDAGTGASYEQYF
TRBD1 | - | TRBJ1-2 | TRBV11-2 | TGTGCCAGCAGCTCGAGCTCAGGGGGTGGCTACACCTTC | CASSSSSGGGYTF
TRBD1 | - | TRBJ1-3 | TRBV10-3 | TGTGCCATCAGTGAGGGACAGGGCTCTGGAAACACCATATATTTT | CAISEGQGSGNTIYF
TRBD2 | - | TRBJ2-1 | TRBV29-1 | TGCAGCGTTCTCGGACTAGTTCGGGGCAATGAGCAGTTCTTC | CSVLGLVRGNEQFF
- | - | TRBJ1-6 | TRBV10-3 | TGTGCCATCAGTGAGCCGCAGGGGCGGGATAATTCACCCCTCCACTTT | CAISEPQGRDNSPLHF
TRBD1 | - | TRBJ1-2 | TRBV7-8 | TGTGCCAGCAGCTTCCGGGACAGGCTAGGTGGCTACACCTTC | CASSFRDRLGGYTF
- | - | TRBJ2-6 | TRBV5-1 | TGCGCCAGCAGCTTGTGGACAGTCAGCTCTGGGGCCAACGTCCTGACTTTC | CASSLWTVSSGANVLTF
TRBD2 | - | TRBJ2-1 | TRBV11-2 | TGTGCCAGCAGCTTGGGGAGAGCGGGGTTAGGCAATGAGCAGTTCTTC | CASSLGRAGLGNEQFF
- | - | TRBJ1-2 | TRBV19 | TGTGCCAGTAGGCGTTCTTATGGCTACACCTTC | CASRRSYGYTF
- | few | TRBJ2-7 | TRBV19 | TGTGCCAGTTCCTTACAGGGATCTCCCTACGAGCAGTACTTC | CASSLQGSPYEQYF
TRBD1 | - | TRBJ1-2 | TRBV27 | TGTGCCAGCAGTCCCACCCCCTACCGGGACAGACTTTCCTATGGCTACACCTTC | CASSPTPYRDRLSYGYTF
TRBD1 | - | TRBJ2-1 | TRBV5-1 | TGCGCCAGCAGCCTGACAGGGGGTTTGAATGAGCAGTTCTTC | CASSLTGGLNEQFF
- | - | TRBJ2-5 | TRBV5-6 | TGTGCCAGCAGCTTGAATAGGCCGGGAGAGACCCAGTACTTC | CASSLNRPGETQYF